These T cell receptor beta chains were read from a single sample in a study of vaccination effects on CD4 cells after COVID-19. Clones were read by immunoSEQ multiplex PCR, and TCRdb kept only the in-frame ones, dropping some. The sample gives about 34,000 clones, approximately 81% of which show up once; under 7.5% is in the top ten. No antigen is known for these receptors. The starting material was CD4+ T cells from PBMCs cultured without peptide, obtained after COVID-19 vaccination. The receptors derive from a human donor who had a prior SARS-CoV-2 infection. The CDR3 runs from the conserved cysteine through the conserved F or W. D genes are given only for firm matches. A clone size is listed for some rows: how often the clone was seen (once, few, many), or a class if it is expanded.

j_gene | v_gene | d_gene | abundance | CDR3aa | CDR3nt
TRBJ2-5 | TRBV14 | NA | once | CASSQEWSQETQYF | TGTGCCAGCAGCCAAGAGTGGTCCCAAGAGACCCAGTACTTC
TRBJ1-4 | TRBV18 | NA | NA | CASSRLQGGGEKLFF | TGTGCCAGCTCACGCCTACAGGGTGGGGGAGAAAAACTGTTTTTT
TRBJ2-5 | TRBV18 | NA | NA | CASSPQNLETQYF | TGTGCCAGCTCACCACAGAACTTAGAGACCCAGTACTTC
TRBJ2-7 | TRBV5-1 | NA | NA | CASTRGFTGTYEQYF | TGCGCCAGCACTCGAGGATTTACAGGCACCTACGAGCAGTACTTC
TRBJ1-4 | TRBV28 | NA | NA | CASSRTANEKLFF | TGTGCCAGCAGTCGGACGGCTAATGAAAAACTGTTTTTT
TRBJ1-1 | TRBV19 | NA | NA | CASSLWGTEAFF | TGTGCCAGTAGCCTATGGGGGACAGAAGCTTTCTTT
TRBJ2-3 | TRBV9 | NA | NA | CASSDPRLADTQYF | TGTGCCAGCAGCGACCCCCGACTAGCAGATACGCAGTATTTT
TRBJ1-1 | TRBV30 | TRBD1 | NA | CAWRTGVTFF | TGTGCCTGGAGGACAGGGGTGACTTTCTTT
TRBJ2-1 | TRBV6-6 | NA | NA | CASRGPGFEQFF | TGTGCCAGCAGGGGACCAGGGTTTGAGCAGTTCTTC
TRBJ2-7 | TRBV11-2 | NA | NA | CASSLDLGEWYEQYF | TGTGCCAGCAGCTTAGATTTGGGGGAATGGTACGAGCAGTACTTC
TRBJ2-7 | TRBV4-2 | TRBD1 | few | CASSQRDSSYEQYF | TGTGCCAGCAGCCAACGGGACAGTTCCTACGAGCAGTACTTC
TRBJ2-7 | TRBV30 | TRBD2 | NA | CAWVKWGGLGEQYF | TGTGCCTGGGTAAAATGGGGGGGTTTGGGCGAGCAGTACTTC
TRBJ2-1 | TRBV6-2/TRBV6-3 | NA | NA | CASSYSIPGLSWSEQFF | TGTGCCAGCAGTTACTCGATTCCGGGACTCTCTTGGAGTGAGCAGTTCTTC
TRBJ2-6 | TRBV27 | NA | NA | CASSSYRVSGANVLTF | TGTGCCAGCAGTTCCTACAGGGTTAGTGGGGCCAACGTCCTGACTTTC
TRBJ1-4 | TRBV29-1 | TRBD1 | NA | CSWTGADNEKLFF | TGCAGCTGGACAGGCGCAGATAATGAAAAACTGTTTTTT
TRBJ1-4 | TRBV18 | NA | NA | CASSPPATNEKLFF | TGTGCCAGCTCACCCCCTGCAACTAATGAAAAACTGTTTTTT
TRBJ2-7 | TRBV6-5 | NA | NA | CASSYSPVPSYEQYF | TGTGCCAGCAGTTACTCTCCGGTTCCCTCCTACGAGCAGTACTTC
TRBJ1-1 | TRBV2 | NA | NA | CASSVSENTEAFF | TGTGCCAGCAGTGTATCGGAGAACACTGAAGCTTTCTTT
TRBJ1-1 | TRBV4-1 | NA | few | CASSQEAWVGTEAFF | TGCGCCAGCAGCCAAGAAGCGTGGGTCGGCACTGAAGCTTTCTTT
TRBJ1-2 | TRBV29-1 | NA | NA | CSVEWVNSDGYTF | TGCAGCGTTGAGTGGGTAAATAGTGACGGCTACACCTTC
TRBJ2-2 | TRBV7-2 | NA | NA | CASSLQRVRSGELFF | TGTGCCAGCAGCTTACAGCGGGTTCGATCCGGGGAGCTGTTTTTT
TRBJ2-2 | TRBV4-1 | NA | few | CASSQVDRSDTGELFF | TGCGCCAGCAGCCAAGTCGATAGGAGCGACACCGGGGAGCTGTTTTTT
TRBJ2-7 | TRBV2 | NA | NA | CASRFAPAGYEQYF | TGTGCCAGCCGTTTCGCCCCAGCGGGCTACGAGCAGTACTTC
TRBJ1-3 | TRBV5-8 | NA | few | CASSLAQSGHTIYF | TGTGCCAGCAGCTTGGCCCAGTCGGGACACACCATATATTTT
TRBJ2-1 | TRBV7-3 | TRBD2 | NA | CASSPSPGERGAANYYNEQFF | TGTGCCAGCAGCCCCTCCCCTGGGGAGCGGGGGGCCGCCAACTACTACAATGAGCAGTTCTTC
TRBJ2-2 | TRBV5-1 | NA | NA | CASGEQGPNTGELFF | TGCGCCAGCGGGGAACAGGGTCCGAACACCGGGGAGCTGTTTTTT
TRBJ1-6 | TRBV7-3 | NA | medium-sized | CASSLRGGGSPLHF | TGTGCCAGCAGCTTAAGAGGGGGAGGTTCACCCCTCCACTTT
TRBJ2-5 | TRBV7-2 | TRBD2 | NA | CASSLEASGQETQYF | TGTGCCAGCAGCTTAGAGGCTAGCGGACAAGAGACCCAGTACTTC
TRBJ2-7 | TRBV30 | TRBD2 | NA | CARSGTSGTPYEQYF | TGTGCCCGATCCGGGACTAGCGGGACCCCCTACGAGCAGTACTTC
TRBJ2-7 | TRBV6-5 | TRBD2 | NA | CASSYFRGPGGDEQYF | TGTGCCAGCAGTTACTTCCGGGGCCCCGGGGGGGACGAGCAGTACTTC
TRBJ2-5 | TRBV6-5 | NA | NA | CASSYGGLGETQYF | TGTGCCAGCAGTTACGGGGGATTGGGAGAGACCCAGTACTTC